The entry below describes one TCR beta chain. Its target is not known. This sample was taken from a study of T cell responses to AZD1222 COVID-19 vaccine. General study results and limits: Increased Spike-specific TCR breadth and depth were observed after two AZD1222 doses. Seropositive at baseline were only 5 to 7 AZD1222 recipients.

Only in-frame clones appear in the TCRdb table, and some are missing; sequencing was by immunoSEQ multiplex PCR. The table shows about 100,000 clones, with 88% occurring only once. This CDR3 is built from 14 residues. Germline loops: CDR1 ENHRY, CDR2 SYGVKD. V gave up 0 bases and J gave up 5 bases, with 10 bases separating them. The receptor was isolated from an adult in good health. The chain employs TRBV10-3 and TRBJ2-5, with D tentatively TRBD2 (6 bases). The sample was peripheral blood, taken on day 0 of AZD1222 vaccination. This CDR3 reads CAISESEGWETQYF. The CDR3 region has the DNA TGTGCCATCAGTGAGTCGGAGGGTTGGGAGACCCAGTACTTC.